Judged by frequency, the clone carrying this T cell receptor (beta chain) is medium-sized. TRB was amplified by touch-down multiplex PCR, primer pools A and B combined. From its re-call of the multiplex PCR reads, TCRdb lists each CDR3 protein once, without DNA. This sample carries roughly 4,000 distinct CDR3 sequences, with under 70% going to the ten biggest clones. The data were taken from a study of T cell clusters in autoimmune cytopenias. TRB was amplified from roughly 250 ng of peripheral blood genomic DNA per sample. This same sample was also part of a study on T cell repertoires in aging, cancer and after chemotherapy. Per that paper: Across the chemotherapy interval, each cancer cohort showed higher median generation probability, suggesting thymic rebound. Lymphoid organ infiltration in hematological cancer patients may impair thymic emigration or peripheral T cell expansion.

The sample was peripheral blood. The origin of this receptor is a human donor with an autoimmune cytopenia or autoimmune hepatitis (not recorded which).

The CDR3 reads CSVEKTERSDTQYF. J is TRBJ2-3 and V is TRBV29-1; TCRdb proposes TRBD1, but this gene call is untestable without DNA. The CDR3 runs to 14 residues. The germline gives CDR1 SQVTM, CDR2 ANQGSEA.